This TCR beta chain was profiled in a study of blood T cell repertoires in COVID-19. CDR1 is SGHRS and CDR2 is YFSETQ in the germline V gene. With 4 bases clipped from V and 5 bases from J, the junction kept 6 bases outside the gene matches. CDR3 size: 15 residues. All enrollees were about 18 to 95 years old and from 24 US areas. Here immunoSEQ multiplex PCR was the method, and the copy in TCRdb shows in-frame clones only, minus some. The table shows 150,000 to 200,000 clones, with more than 75% occurring only once. This TCR came from a man in his forties who had recovered from COVID-19. The chain employs TRBV5-1 and TRBJ1-2, with 12 nucleotides matching TRBD1. Sequenced material: PBMCs or T cells enriched from blood (not recorded which). CDR3 nucleotide sequence: TGCGCCAGCAGCGGAGGGACAGGGGGCGGGTATGGCTACACCTTC. It is translated as CASSGGTGGGYGYTF.